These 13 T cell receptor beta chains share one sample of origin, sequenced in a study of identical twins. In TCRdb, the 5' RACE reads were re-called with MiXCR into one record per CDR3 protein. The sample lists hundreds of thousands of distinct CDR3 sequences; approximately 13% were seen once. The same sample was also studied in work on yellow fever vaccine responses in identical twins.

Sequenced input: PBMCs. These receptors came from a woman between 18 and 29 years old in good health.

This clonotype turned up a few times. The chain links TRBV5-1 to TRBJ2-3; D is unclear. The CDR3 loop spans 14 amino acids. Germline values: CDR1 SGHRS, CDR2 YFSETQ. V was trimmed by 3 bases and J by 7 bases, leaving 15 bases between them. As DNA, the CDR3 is TGCGCCAGCAGCTACCTAGACCTCCCAAATACGCAGTATTTT. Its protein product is CASSYLDLPNTQYF.

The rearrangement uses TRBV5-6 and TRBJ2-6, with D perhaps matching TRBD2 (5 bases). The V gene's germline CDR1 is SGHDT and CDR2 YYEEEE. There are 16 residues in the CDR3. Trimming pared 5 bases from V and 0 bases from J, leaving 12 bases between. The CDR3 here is CASRERGVSGANVLTF. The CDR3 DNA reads TGTGCCAGCAGGGAACGGGGAGTCTCTGGGGCCAACGTCCTGACTTTC. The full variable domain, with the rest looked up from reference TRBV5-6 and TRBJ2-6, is DAGVTQSPTHLIKTRGQQVTLRCSPKSGHDTVSWYQQALGQGPQFIFQYYEEEERQRGNFPDRFSGHQFPNYSSELNVNALLLGDSALYLCASRERGVSGANVLTFGAGSRLTVL.

The CDR3 bases are TGTGCCAGCAGTTTAAGGTGGGTCGGACAATACGAGCAGTACTTC. The encoded protein is CASSLRWVGQYEQYF. The rearrangement links TRBV12-3 or TRBV12-4 to TRBJ2-7; D may be TRBD1 (5 bases). V lost 2 bases to trimming and J lost 4 bases, with 15 bases between them. The CDR3 is 15 amino acids.

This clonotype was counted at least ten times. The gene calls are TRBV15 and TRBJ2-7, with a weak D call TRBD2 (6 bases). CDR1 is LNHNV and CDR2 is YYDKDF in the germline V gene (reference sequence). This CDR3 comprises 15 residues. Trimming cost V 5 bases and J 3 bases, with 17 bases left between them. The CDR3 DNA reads TGTGCCACCAGCTTCGGAGGGCTATTAGGCTACGAGCAGTACTTC. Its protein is CATSFGGLLGYEQYF.

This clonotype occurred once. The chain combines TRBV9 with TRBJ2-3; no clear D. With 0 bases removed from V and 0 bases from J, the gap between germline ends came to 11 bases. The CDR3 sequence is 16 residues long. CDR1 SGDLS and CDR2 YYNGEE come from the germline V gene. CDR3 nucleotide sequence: TGTGCCAGCAGCGTAGGCGGCGTACTAAGCACAGATACGCAGTATTTT. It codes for CASSVGGVLSTDTQYF.

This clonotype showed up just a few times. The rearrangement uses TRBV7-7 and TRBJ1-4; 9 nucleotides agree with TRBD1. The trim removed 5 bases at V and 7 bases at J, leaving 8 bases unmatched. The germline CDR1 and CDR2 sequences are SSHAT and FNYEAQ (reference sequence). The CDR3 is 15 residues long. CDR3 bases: TGTGCCAGCAGCCGACAGGGGGGAGTTGGTGAAAAACTGTTTTTT. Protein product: CASSRQGGVGEKLFF.

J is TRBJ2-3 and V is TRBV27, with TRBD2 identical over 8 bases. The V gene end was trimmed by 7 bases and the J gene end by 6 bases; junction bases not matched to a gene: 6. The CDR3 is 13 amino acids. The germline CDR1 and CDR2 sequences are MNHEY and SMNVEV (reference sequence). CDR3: CASKNGGADTQYF. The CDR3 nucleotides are TGTGCCAGCAAGAACGGGGGGGCCGATACGCAGTATTTT.

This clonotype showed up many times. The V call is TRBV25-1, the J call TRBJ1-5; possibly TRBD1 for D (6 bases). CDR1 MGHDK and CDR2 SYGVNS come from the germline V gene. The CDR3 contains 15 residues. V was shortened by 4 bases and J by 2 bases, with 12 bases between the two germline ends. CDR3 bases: TGTGCCAGCAGTGGAGGGGGGGGGGGCAATCAGCCCCAGCATTTT. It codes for CASSGGGGGNQPQHF.

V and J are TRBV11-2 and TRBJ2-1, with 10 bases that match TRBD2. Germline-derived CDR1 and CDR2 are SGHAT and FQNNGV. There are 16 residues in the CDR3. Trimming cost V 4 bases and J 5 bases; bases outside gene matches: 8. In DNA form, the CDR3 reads TGTGCCAGCAGCTCCCTCGTAACTAGCGGGGACAATGAGCAGTTCTTC. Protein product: CASSSLVTSGDNEQFF.

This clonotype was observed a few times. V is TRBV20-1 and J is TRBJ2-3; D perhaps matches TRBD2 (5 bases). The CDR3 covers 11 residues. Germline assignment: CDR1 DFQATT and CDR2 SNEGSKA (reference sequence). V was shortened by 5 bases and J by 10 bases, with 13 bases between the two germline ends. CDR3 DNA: TGCAGTGCTGCCCGGACGGAGGCGCAGTATTTT. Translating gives CSAARTEAQYF.

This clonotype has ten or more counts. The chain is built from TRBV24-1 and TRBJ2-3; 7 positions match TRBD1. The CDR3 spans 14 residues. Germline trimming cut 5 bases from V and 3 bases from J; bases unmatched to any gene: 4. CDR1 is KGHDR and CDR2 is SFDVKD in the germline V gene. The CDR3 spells CATSGTGATDTQYF. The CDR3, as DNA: TGTGCCACCAGTGGAACAGGGGCTACAGATACGCAGTATTTT.

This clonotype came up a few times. The CDR3 DNA follows: TGTGCCAGCAATCCGACAGGGGACTATGGCTACACCTTC. This codes for CASNPTGDYGYTF. The J gene is TRBJ1-2, the V gene TRBV12-3 or TRBV12-4; 8 bases fit TRBD1. Unmatched junction bases numbered 4, after V lost 7 bases and J lost 3 bases. The length of the CDR3 is 13 residues.

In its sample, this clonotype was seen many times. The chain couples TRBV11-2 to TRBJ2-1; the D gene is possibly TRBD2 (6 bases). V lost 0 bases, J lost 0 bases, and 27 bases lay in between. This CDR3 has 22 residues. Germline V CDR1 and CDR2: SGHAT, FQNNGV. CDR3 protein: CASSLDPWADPGVGGSYNEQFF. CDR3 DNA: TGTGCCAGCAGCTTAGATCCCTGGGCGGACCCGGGGGTAGGTGGCTCCTACAATGAGCAGTTCTTC.